This T cell receptor beta chain was obtained from a study of a mutant IDH1 vaccine in newly diagnosed glioma. The overall study: Scheduled for weeks 1, 3, 5, 7, 11, 15, 19 and 23, eight vaccinations were given to patients. Onset of vaccination occurred 4-6 weeks following radiotherapy alone, or with temozolomide cycles. Previous treatment comprised radiotherapy, temozolomide, or both, mostly both. Study-level points and caveats: The occurrence of vaccine-induced immune responses was seen in around 93% of patients.

As for time point: week 23, last vaccination. A single vaccine dose contained 300 ug of mutant IDH1 20-mer peptide, and topical imiquimod was used with it. Concerning this clone: Antigen: not known.

Germline assignment: CDR1 LNHDA and CDR2 SQIVND (reference sequence). V lost 9 bases and J lost 4; bases outside the gene matches: 9. The CDR3 runs 14 residues. The repertoire was sequenced with immunoSEQ multiplex PCR; TCRdb's copy has only in-frame clones and lacks some. Seen here are 50,000 to 85,000 clones, about 87% observed once, and the top ten hold about an eighth. This sequence was found in a man between 18 and 29 years old with glioma. The chain is built from TRBV19 and TRBJ2-5; 9 nucleotides match TRBD2. The material sequenced was PBMCs, taken from a glioma patient whose treatment included an IDH1 peptide vaccine. The CDR3: CASGERGVGETQYF. The CDR3 DNA is TGTGCCAGCGGGGAGCGGGGGGTCGGAGAGACCCAGTACTTC.